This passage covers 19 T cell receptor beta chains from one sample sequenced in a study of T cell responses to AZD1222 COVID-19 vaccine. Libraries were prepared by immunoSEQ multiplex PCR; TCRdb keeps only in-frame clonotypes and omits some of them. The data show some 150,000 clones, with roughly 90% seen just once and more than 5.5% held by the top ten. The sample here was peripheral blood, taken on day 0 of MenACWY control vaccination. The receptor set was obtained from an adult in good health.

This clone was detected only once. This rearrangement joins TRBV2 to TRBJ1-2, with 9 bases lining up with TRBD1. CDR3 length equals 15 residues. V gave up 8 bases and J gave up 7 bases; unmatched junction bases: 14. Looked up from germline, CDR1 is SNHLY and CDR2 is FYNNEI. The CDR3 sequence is CASGATGGAAFGYTF. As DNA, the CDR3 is TGTGCCAGCGGGGCCACAGGGGGCGCCGCGTTTGGCTACACCTTC.

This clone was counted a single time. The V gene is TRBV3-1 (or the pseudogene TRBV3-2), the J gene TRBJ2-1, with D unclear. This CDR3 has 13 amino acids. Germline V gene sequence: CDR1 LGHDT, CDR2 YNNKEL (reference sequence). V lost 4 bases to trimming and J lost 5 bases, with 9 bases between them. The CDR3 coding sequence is TGTGCCAGCAGCCTCACCATGGACAATGAGCAGTTCTTC. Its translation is CASSLTMDNEQFF.

DNA of the CDR3: TGCGCGGTCTTTTTGAACACTGAAGCTTTCTTT. Translation gives CAVFLNTEAFF. The rearrangement uses TRBV29-1 and TRBJ1-1; D remains unclear. CDR3 size: 11 residues. CDR1 SQVTM and CDR2 ANQGSEA come from the germline V gene.

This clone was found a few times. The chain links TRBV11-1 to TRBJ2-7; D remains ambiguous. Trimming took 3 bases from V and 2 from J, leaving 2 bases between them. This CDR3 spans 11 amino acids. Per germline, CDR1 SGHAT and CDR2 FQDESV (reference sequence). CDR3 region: CASSLAYEQYF. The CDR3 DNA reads TGTGCCAGCAGCTTGGCCTACGAGCAGTACTTC.

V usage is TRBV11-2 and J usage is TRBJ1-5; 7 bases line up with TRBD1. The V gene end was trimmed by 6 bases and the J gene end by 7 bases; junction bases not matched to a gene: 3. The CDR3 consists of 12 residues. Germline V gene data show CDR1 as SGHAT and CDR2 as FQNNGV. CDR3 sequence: CASSLTGQPQHF. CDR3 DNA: TGTGCCAGCAGTCTGACAGGGCAGCCCCAGCATTTT.

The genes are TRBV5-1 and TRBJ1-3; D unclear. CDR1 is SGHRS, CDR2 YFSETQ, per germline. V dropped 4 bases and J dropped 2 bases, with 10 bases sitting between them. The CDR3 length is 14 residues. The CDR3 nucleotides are TGCGCCAGCAGCGGAGGGAGAGCTGGAAACACCATATATTTT. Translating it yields CASSGGRAGNTIYF.

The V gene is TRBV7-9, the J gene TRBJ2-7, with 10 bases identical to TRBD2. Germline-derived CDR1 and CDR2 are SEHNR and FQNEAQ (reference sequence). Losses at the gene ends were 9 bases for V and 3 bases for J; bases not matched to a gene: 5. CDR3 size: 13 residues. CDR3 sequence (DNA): TGTGCCAGGGTAGCGGGAGGCCTCTACGAGCAGTACTTC. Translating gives CARVAGGLYEQYF.

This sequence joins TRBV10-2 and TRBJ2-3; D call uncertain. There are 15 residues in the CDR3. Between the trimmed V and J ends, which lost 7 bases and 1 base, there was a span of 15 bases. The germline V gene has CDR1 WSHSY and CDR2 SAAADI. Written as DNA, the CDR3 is TGCGCCAGCATGGGTGGACCAGCCGGCACAGATACGCAGTATTTT. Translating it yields CASMGGPAGTDTQYF.

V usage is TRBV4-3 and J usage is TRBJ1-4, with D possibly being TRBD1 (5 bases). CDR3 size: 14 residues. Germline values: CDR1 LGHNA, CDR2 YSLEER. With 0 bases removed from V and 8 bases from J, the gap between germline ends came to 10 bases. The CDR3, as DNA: TGCGCCAGCAGCCAAGACAGAGGGGACGAAAAACTGTTTTTT. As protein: CASSQDRGDEKLFF.

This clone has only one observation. CDR3 nucleotides: TGTGCCAGCAGCCCGGACGACGGCATGAACACTGAAGCTTTCTTT. Translating gives CASSPDDGMNTEAFF. The chain carries TRBV6-5 and TRBJ1-1; D is unclear. The CDR3 runs to 15 residues. Germline V gene sequence: CDR1 MNHEY, CDR2 SVGAGI. The V end lost 6 bases, the J end lost 0 bases, and 14 bases lay between the germline ends.

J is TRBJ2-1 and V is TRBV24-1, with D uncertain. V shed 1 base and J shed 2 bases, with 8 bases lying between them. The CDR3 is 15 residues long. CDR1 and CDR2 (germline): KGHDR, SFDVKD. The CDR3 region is CATSDFYGAYNEQFF. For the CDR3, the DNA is TGTGCCACCAGTGATTTCTACGGCGCCTACAATGAGCAGTTCTTC.

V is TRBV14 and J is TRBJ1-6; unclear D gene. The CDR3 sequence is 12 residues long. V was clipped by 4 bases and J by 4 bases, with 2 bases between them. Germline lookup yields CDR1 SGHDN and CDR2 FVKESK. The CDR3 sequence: CASSLYNSPLHF. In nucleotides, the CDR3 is TGTGCCAGCAGCCTTTATAATTCACCCCTCCACTTT.

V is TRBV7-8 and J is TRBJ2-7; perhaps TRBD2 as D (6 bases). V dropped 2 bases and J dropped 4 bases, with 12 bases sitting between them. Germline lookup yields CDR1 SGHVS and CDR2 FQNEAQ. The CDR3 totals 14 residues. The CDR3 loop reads CASSLQGGVYEQYF. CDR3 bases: TGTGCCAGCAGCTTACAAGGAGGGGTTTACGAGCAGTACTTC.

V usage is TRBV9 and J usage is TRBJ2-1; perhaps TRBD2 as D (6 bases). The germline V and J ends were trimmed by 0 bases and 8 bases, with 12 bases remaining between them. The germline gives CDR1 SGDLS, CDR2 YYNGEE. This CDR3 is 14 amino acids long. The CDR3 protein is CASSVVGTRDEQFF. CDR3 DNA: TGTGCCAGCAGCGTAGTTGGGACTCGGGATGAGCAGTTCTTC.

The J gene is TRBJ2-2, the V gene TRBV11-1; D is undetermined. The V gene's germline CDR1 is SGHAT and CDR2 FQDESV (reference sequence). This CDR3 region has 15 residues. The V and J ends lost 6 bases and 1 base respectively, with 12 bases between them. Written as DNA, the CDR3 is TGTGCCAGCAGACACCGGGCCGAGAACACCGGGGAGCTGTTTTTT. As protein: CASRHRAENTGELFF.

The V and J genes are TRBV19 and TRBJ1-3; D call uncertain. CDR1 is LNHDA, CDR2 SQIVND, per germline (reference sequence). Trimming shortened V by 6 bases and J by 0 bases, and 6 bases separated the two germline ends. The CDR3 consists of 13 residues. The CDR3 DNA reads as TGTGCCAGTAGGGGGTTCTCTGGAAACACCATATATTTT. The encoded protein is CASRGFSGNTIYF.

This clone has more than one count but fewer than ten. The CDR3 DNA is TGTGCCAGCAGCCCTGGAGGGGGCTGGAGCACTGAAGCTTTCTTT. Translated: CASSPGGGWSTEAFF. The V call is TRBV3-1 (or the pseudogene TRBV3-2), the J call TRBJ1-1; 7 bases are shared with TRBD1. From germline, CDR1 is LGHDT and CDR2 YNNKEL (reference sequence). CDR3 size: 15 residues. The trim removed 4 bases at V and 4 bases at J, leaving 9 bases unmatched.

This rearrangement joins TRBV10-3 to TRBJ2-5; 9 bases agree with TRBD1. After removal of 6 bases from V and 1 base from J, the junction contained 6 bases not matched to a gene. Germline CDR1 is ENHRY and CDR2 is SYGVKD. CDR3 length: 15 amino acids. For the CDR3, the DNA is TGTGCCATCAGGCGGACAGGGGTCGGCCAAGAGACCCAGTACTTC. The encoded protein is CAIRRTGVGQETQYF.

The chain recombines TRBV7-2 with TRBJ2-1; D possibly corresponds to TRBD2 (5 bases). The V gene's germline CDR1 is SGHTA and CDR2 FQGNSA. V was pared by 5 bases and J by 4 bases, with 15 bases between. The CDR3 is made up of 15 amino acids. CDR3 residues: CASSPWRVKYNEQFF. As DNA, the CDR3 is TGTGCCAGCAGCCCCTGGCGGGTCAAATACAATGAGCAGTTCTTC.